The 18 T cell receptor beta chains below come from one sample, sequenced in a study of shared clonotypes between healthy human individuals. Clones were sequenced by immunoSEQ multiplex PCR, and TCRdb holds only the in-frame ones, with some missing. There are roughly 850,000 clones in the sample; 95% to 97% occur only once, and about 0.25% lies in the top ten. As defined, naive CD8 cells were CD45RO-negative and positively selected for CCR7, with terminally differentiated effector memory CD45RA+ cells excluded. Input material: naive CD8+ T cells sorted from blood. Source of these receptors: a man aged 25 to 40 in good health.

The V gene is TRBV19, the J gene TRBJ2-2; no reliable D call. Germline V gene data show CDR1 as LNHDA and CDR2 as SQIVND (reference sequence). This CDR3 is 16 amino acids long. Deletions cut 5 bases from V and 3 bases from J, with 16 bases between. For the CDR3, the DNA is TGTGCCAGTAGTGACTCCTCCCGAGGCCACACCGGGGAGCTGTTTTTT. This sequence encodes CASSDSSRGHTGELFF.

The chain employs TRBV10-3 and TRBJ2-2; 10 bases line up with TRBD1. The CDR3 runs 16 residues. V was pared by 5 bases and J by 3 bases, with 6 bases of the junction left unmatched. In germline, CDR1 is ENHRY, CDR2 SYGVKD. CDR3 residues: CAISSTGTGDTGELFF. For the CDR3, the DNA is TGTGCCATCAGTTCAACCGGGACAGGGGACACCGGGGAGCTGTTTTTT.

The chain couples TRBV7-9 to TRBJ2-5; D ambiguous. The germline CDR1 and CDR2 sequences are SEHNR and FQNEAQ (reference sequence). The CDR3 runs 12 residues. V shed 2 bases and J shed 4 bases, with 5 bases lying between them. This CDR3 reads CASSLWAETQYF. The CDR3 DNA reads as TGTGCCAGCAGCTTATGGGCAGAGACCCAGTACTTC.

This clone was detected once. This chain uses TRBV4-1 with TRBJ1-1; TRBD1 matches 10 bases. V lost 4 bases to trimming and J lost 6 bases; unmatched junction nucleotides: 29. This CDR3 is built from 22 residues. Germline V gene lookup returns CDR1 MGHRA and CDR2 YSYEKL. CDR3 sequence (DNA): TGCGCCAGCAGCCCCCATCCGTTCGGGACAGGGGATCAACCACTTACGGGGCCTGAAGCTTTCTTT. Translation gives CASSPHPFGTGDQPLTGPEAFF.

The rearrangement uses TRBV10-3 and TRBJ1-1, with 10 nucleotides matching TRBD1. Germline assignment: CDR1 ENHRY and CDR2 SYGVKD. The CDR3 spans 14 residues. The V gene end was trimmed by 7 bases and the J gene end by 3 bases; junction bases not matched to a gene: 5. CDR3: CAIKAGTGDTEAFF. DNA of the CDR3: TGTGCCATCAAAGCCGGGACAGGGGACACTGAAGCTTTCTTT.

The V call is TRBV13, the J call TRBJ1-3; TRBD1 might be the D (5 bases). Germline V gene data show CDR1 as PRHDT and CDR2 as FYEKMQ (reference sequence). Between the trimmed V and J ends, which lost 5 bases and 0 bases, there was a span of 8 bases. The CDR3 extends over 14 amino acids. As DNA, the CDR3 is TGTGCCAGCAGCCTAGACAGCTCTGGAAACACCATATATTTT. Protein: CASSLDSSGNTIYF.

The CDR3 DNA reads as TGTGCCAGCAGTTGGACAGGGGGCAACGGGGAGCTGTTTTTT. Protein sequence: CASSWTGGNGELFF. V is TRBV2 and J is TRBJ2-2, with TRBD1 matching 11 bases. Germline V lookup: CDR1 SNHLY, CDR2 FYNNEI. The CDR3 extends over 14 amino acids. V trimming: 5 bases; J trimming: 7 bases; junction bases outside the gene matches: 3.

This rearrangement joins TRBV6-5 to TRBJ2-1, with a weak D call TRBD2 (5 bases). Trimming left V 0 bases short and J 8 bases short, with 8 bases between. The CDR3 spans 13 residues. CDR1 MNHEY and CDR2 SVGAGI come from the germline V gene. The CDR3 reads CASSYSGVDEQFF. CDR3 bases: TGTGCCAGCAGTTACTCCGGGGTGGATGAGCAGTTCTTC.

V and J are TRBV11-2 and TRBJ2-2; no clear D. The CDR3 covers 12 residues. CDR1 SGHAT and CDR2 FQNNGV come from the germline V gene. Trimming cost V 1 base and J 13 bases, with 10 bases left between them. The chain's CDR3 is CASSLGLRGLFF. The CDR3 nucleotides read TGTGCCAGCAGCTTAGGTCTAAGAGGGCTGTTTTTT. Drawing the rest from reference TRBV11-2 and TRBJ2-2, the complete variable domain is EAGVAQSPRYKIIEKRQSVAFWCNPISGHATLYWYQQILGQGPKLLIQFQNNGVVDDSQLPKDRFSAERLKGVDSTLKIQPAKLEDSAVYLCASSLGLRGLFFGEGSRLTVL.

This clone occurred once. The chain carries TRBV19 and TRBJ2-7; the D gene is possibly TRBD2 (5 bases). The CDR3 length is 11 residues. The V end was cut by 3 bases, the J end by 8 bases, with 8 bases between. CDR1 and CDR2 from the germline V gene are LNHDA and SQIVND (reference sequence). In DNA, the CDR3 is TGTGCCAGTAGTATCGGACTCCAGCAGTACTTC. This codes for CASSIGLQQYF.

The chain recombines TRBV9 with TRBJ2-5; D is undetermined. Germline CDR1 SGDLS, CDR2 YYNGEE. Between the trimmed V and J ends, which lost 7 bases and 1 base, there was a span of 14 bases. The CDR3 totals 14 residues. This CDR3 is CASGPWDTQETQYF. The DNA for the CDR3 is TGTGCCAGCGGACCGTGGGATACCCAAGAGACCCAGTACTTC.

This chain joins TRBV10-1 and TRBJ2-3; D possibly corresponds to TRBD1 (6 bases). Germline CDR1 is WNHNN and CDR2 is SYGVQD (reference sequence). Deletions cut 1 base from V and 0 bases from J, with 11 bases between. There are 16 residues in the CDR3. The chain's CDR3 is CASSELQGPSTDTQYF. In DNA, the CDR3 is TGCGCCAGCAGTGAGTTGCAGGGGCCTAGCACAGATACGCAGTATTTT.

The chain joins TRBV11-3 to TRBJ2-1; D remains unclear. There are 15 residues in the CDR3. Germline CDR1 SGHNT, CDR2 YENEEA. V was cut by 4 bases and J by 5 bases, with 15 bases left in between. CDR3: CASSSRFEVNNEQFF. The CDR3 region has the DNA TGTGCCAGCAGCTCCCGGTTTGAGGTAAACAATGAGCAGTTCTTC.

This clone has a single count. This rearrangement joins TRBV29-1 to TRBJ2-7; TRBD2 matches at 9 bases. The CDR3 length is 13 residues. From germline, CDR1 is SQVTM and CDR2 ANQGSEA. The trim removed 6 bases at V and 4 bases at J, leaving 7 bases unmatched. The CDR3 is CSVALAGEYEQYF. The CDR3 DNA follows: TGCAGCGTCGCCTTAGCGGGAGAGTACGAGCAGTACTTC.

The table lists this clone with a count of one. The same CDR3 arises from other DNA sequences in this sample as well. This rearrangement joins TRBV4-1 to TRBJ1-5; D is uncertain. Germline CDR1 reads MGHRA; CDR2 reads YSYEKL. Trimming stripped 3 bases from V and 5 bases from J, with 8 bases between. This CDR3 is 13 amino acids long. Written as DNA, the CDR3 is TGCGCCAGCAGCCAGGGTTGGGATCAGCCCCAGCATTTT. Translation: CASSQGWDQPQHF.

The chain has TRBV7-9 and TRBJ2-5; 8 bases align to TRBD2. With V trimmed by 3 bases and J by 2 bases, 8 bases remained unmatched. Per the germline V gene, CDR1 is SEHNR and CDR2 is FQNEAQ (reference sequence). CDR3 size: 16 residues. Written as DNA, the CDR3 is TGTGCCAGCAGCTTGAGCAGCGGGAGCGGGCAAGAGACCCAGTACTTC. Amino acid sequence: CASSLSSGSGQETQYF.

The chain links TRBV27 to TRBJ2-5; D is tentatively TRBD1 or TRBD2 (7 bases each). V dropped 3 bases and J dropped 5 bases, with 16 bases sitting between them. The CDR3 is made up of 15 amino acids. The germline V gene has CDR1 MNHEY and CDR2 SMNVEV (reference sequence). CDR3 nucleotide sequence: TGTGCCAGCAGTTTCCGGGAGGACAGGTTCGAGACCCAGTACTTC. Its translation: CASSFREDRFETQYF.

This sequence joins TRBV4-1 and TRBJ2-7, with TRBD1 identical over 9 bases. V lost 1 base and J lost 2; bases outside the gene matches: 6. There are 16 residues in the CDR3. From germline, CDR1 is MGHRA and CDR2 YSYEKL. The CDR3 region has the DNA TGCGCCAGCAGCCAAGCCGGGACAGGGCATCCCTACGAGCAGTACTTC. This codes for CASSQAGTGHPYEQYF.